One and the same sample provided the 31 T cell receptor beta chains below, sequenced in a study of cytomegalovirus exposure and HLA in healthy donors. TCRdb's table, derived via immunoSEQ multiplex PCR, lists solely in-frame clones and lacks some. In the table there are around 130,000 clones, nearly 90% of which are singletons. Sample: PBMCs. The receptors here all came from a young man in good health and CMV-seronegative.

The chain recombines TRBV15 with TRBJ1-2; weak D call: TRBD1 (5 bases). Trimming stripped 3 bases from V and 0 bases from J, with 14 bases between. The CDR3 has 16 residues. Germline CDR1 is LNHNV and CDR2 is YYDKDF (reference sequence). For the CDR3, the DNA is TGTGCCACCAGCAGTGGCAGGGTAACCACTAACTATGGCTACACCTTC. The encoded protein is CATSSGRVTTNYGYTF.

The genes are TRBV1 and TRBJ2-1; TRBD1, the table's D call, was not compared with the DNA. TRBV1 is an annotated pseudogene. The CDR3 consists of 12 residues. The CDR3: CTSSPRQGEQFF. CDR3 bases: TGCACCAGCAGCCCTCGGCAGGGTGAGCAGTTCTTC.

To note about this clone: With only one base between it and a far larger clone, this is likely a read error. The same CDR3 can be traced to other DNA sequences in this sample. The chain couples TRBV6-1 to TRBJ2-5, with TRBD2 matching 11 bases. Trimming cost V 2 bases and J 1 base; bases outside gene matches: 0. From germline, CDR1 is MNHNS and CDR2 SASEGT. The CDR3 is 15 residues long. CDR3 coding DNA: TGTGCCAGCAGTGAACTAGCGGGGGGCCAAGAGACCCAGTACTTC. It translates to CASSELAGGQETQYF.

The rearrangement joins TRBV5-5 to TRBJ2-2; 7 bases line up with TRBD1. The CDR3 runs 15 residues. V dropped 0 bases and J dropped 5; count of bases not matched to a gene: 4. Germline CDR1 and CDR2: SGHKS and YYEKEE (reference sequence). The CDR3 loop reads CASSLVPGGTGELFF. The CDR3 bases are TGTGCCAGCAGCTTGGTACCAGGGGGAACCGGGGAGCTGTTTTTT.

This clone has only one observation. Written as DNA, the CDR3 is TGTGCCAGCAGCTTACTGGGAGGGAATACCGGGGAGCTGTTTTTT. As protein: CASSLLGGNTGELFF. The chain uses TRBV7-9 and TRBJ2-2; 7 nucleotides agree with TRBD2. The ends lost 2 bases at V and 5 bases at J; junction bases unmatched: 5. The CDR3 totals 15 residues. From germline, CDR1 is SEHNR and CDR2 FQNEAQ (reference sequence).

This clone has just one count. The CDR3 loop is CASSPGRGLRPYEQYF. DNA for the CDR3: TGTGCCAGCAGCCCTGGAAGGGGGCTCCGTCCCTACGAGCAGTACTTC. The J gene is TRBJ2-7, the V gene TRBV7-8; 7 nucleotides line up with TRBD1. Germline CDR1 reads SGHVS; CDR2 reads FQNEAQ. The CDR3 spans 16 residues. Trimming removed 5 bases from V and 2 bases from J; junction bases left unmatched: 12.

CDR3 amino acids: CASRAGQGSYEQYF. In DNA form, the CDR3 reads TGTGCCAGCAGGGCAGGACAGGGTTCCTACGAGCAGTACTTC. The chain uses TRBV2 and TRBJ2-7, with TRBD1 matching over 8 bases. The length of the CDR3 is 14 residues. Germline assignment: CDR1 SNHLY and CDR2 FYNNEI. The J segment lost 1 base and the V segment lost 6 bases, leaving 5 bases of the junction unmatched.

The CDR3 region is CASSIGDRNTEAFF. The CDR3 region has the DNA TGTGCCAGTAGTATTGGGGACAGGAACACTGAAGCTTTCTTT. The rearrangement uses TRBV19 and TRBJ1-1; 7 bases match TRBD1. V dropped 3 bases and J dropped 1; count of bases not matched to a gene: 2. This CDR3 is 14 amino acids long. Germline CDR1 LNHDA, CDR2 SQIVND (reference sequence).

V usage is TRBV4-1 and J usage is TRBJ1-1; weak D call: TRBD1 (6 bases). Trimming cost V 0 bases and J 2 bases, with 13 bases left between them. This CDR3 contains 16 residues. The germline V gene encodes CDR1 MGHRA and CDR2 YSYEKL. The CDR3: CASSQEYQGSNTEAFF. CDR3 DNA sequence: TGCGCCAGCAGCCAAGAATATCAGGGGAGTAACACTGAAGCTTTCTTT.

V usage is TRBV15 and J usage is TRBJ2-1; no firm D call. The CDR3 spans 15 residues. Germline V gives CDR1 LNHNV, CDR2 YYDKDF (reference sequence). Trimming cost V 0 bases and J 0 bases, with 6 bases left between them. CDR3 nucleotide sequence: TGTGCCACCAGCAGAGACCTTAGCTCCTACAATGAGCAGTTCTTC. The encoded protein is CATSRDLSSYNEQFF.

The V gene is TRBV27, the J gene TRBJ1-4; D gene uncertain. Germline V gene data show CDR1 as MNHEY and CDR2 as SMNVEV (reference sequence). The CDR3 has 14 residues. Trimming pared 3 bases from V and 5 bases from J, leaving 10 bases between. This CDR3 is CASSFGRGNEKLFF. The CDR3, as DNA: TGTGCCAGCAGTTTTGGACGGGGAAATGAAAAACTGTTTTTT.

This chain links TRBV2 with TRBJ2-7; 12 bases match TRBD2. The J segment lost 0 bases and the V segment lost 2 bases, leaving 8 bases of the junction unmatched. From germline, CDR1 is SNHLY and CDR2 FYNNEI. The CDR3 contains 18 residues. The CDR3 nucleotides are TGTGCCAGCAGTGAAAGGGCTAGCGGGGGGGTTTTCTCCTACGAGCAGTACTTC. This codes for CASSERASGGVFSYEQYF.

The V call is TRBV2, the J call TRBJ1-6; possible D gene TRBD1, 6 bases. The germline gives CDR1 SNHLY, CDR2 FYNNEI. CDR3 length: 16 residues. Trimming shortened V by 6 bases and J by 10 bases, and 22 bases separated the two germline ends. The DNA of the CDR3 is TGTGCCAGCAGCAACGCCGGGACACCACTTCGGTCACCCCTCCACTTT. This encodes CASSNAGTPLRSPLHF.

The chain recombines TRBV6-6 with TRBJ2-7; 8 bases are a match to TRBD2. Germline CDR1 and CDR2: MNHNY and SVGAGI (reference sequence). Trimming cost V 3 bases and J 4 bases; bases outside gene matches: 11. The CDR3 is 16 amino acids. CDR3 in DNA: TGTGCCAGCAGTTATTCGGCGGGGGGCTTCCCGTACGAGCAGTACTTC. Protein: CASSYSAGGFPYEQYF.

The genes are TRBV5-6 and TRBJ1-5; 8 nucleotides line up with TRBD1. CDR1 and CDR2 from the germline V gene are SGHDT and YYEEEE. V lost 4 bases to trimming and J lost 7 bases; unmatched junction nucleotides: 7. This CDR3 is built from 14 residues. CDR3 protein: CASSRGQGGQPQHF. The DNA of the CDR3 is TGTGCCAGCAGCCGCGGACAGGGCGGCCAGCCCCAGCATTTT.

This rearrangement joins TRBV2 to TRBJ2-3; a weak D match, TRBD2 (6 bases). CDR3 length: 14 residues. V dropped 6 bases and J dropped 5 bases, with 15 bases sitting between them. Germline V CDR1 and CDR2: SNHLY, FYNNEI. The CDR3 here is CASRGLDLGDTQYF. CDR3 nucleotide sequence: TGTGCCAGCAGGGGACTCGATCTGGGAGATACGCAGTATTTT.

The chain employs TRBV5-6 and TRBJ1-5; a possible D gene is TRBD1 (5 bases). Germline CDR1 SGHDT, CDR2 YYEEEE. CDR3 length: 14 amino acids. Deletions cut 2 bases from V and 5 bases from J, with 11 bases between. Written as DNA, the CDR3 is TGTGCCAGCAGCTTCGGTGCGGGGGATCAGCCCCAGCATTTT. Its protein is CASSFGAGDQPQHF.

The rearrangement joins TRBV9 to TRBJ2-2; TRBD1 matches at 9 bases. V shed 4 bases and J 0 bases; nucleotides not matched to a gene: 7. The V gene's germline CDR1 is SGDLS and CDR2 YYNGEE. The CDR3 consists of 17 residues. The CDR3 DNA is TGTGCCAGCAGCAGTCCCGGGACAGGGACGAACACCGGGGAGCTGTTTTTT. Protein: CASSSPGTGTNTGELFF.

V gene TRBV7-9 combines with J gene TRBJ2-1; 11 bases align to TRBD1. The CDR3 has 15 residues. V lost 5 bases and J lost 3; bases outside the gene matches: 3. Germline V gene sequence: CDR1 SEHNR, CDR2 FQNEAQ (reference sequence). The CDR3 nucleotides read TGTGCCAGCAGCCCGGGGACAGGGGGCTACAATGAGCAGTTCTTC. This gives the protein CASSPGTGGYNEQFF.

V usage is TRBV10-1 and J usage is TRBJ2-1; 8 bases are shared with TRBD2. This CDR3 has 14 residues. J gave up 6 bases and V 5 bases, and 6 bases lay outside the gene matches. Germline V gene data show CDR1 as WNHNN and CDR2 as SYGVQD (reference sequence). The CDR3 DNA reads TGCGCCAGCAGTTCCGGGGGGGCTCTCAATGAGCAGTTCTTC. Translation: CASSSGGALNEQFF.

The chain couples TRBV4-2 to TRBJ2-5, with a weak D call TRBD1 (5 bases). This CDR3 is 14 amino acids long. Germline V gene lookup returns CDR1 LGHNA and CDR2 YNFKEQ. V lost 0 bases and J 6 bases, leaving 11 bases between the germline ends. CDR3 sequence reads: CASSQDSGQKTQYF. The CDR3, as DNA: TGTGCCAGCAGCCAAGATTCAGGGCAGAAGACCCAGTACTTC.

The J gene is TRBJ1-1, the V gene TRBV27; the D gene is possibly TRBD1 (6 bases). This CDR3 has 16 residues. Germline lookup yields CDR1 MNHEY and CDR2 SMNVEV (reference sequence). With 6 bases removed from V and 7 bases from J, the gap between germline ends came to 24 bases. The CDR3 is CASRNNLDRMRLEAFF. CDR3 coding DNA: TGTGCCAGCAGGAATAACCTAGACAGGATGCGACTTGAAGCTTTCTTT.

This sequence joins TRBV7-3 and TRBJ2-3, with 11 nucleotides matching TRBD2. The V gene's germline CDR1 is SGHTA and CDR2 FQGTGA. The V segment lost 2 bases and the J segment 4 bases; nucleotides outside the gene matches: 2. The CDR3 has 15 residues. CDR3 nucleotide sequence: TGTGCCAGCAGCTTAGGGACTAGCGGTTCAGATACGCAGTATTTT. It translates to CASSLGTSGSDTQYF.

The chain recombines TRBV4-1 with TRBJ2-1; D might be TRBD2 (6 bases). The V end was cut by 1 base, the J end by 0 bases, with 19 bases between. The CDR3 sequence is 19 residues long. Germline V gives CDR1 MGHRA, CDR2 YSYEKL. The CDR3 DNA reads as TGCGCCAGCAGCCAAGGGGCAGAGAACGGGAGAGACTCCTACAATGAGCAGTTCTTC. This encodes CASSQGAENGRDSYNEQFF.

The CDR3, as DNA: TGTGCCAGCAGCTTAGGACCCGTGGACAGGTTTGGAAACACCATATATTTT. Residues: CASSLGPVDRFGNTIYF. The V call is TRBV7-9, the J call TRBJ1-3, with TRBD1 matching over 7 bases. Germline loops: CDR1 SEHNR, CDR2 FQNEAQ (reference sequence). J lost 3 bases, V lost 1 base, and 9 bases had no gene match. This CDR3 contains 17 residues. Together with reference TRBV7-9 and TRBJ1-3, the CDR3 gives the full variable domain: DTGVSQNPRHKITKRGQNVTFRCDPISEHNRLYWYRQTLGQGPEFLTYFQNEAQLEKSRLLSDRFSAERPKGSFSTLEIQRTEQGDSAMYLCASSLGPVDRFGNTIYFGEGSWLTVV.

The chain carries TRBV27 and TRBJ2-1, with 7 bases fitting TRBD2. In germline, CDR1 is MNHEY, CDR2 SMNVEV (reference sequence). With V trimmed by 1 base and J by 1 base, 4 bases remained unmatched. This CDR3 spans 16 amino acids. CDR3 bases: TGTGCCAGCAGTTTATTGCGGGGGTTTTCCTACAATGAGCAGTTCTTC. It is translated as CASSLLRGFSYNEQFF.

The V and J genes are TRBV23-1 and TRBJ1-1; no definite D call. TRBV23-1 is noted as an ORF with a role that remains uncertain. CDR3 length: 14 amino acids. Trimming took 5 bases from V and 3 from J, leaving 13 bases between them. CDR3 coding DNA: TGCGCCAGCAGTATTCCGGGAGCCGACACTGAAGCTTTCTTT. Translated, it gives CASSIPGADTEAFF.

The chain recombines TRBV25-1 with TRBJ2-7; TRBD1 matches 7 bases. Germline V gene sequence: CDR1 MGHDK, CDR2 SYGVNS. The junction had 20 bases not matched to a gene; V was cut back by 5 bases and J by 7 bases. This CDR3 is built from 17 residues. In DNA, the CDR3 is TGTGCCAGCAGTTCGTCTAGGACAGGTGGCCCAGTGGGGGAGCAGTACTTC. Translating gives CASSSSRTGGPVGEQYF.

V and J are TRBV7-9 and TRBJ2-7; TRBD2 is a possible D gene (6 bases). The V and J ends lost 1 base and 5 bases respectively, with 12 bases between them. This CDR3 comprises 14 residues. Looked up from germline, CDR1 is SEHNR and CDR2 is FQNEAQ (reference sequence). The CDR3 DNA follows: TGTGCCAGCAGCTTAGAACTAGCACTCCACGAGCAGTACTTC. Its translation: CASSLELALHEQYF.

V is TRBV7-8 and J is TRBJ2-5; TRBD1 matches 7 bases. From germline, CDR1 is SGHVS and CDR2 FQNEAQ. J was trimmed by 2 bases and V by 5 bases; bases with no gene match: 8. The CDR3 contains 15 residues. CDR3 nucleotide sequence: TGTGCCAGCAGCCTACGGACAGGTCAGCAAGAGACCCAGTACTTC. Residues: CASSLRTGQQETQYF.

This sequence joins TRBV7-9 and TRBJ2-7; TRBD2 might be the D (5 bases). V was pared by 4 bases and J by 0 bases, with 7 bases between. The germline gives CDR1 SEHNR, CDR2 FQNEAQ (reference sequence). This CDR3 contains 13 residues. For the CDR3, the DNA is TGTGCCAGCAGCTCCGGGGACTCCTACGAGCAGTACTTC. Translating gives CASSSGDSYEQYF. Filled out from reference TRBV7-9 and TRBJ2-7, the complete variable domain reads DTGVSQNPRHKITKRGQNVTFRCDPISEHNRLYWYRQTLGQGPEFLTYFQNEAQLEKSRLLSDRFSAERPKGSFSTLEIQRTEQGDSAMYLCASSSGDSYEQYFGPGTRLTVT.